This T cell receptor beta chain was sequenced for a study of post-analysis software for immune sequencing data. V shed 3 bases, J shed 3 bases, and the junction held 6 bases outside the gene matches. The CDR3 covers 15 residues. Germline V gene lookup returns CDR1 MNHEY and CDR2 SMNVEV (reference sequence). Notes on this clonotype: Its specificity is not known.

Points from the study as a whole: People with multiple sclerosis had a significantly lower normalized Chao1 diversity than controls did. Among four to six TRBV segments more frequent in patients than controls were TRBV5-6, TRBV5-1 and TRBV20-1.

Unique molecular identifiers tagged the TCR beta cDNA libraries. TCRdb passed the PCR reads through MiXCR, listing each CDR3 protein once. The data show 400,000 to 500,000 distinct CDR3 sequences, roughly 40% seen once. The genes are TRBV27 and TRBJ2-7; 9 bases fit TRBD2. Sequenced sample: blood. This sequence was found in a girl aged 2-10 years with multiple sclerosis. CDR3 in DNA: TGTGCCAGCAGTTTTCTTAGCGGGGGCCGCTACGAGCAGTACTTC. This gives the protein CASSFLSGGRYEQYF.